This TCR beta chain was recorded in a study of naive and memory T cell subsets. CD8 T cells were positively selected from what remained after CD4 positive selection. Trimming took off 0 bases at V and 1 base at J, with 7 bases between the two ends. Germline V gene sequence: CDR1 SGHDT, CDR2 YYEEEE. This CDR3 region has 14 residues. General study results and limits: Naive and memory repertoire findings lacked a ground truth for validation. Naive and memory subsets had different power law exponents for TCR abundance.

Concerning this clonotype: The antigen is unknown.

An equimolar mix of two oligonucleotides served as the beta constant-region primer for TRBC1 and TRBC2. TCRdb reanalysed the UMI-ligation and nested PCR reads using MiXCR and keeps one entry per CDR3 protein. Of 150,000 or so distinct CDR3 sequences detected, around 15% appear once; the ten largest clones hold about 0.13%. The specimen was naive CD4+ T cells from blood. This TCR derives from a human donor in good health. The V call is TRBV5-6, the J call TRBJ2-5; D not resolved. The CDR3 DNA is TGTGCCAGCAGCTTGGGTTGGGGCCAAGAGACCCAGTACTTC. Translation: CASSLGWGQETQYF.